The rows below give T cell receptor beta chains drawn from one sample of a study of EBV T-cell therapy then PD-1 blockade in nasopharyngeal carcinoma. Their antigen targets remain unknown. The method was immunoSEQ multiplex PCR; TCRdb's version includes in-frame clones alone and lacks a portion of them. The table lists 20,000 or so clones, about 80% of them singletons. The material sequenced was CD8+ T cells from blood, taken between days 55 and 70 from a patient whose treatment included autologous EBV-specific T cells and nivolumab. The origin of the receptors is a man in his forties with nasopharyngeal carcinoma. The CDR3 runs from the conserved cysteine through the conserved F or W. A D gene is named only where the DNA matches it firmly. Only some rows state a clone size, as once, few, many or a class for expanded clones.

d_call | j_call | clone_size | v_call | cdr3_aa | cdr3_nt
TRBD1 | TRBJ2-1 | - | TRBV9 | CASSVEGAVYNEQFF | TGTGCCAGCAGCGTAGAGGGGGCCGTCTACAATGAGCAGTTCTTC
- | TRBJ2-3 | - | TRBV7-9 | CASSLPGGADTQYF | TGTGCCAGCAGCTTACCCGGGGGCGCAGATACGCAGTATTTT
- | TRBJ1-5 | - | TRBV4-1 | CASSLGPYSNQPQHF | TGCGCCAGCAGCCTTGGACCGTATAGCAATCAGCCCCAGCATTTT
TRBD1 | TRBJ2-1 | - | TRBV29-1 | CSVATGGNEQFF | TGCAGCGTTGCGACAGGGGGGAATGAGCAGTTCTTC
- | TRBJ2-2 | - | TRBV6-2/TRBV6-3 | CASSGTGELFF | TGTGCCAGCAGTGGGACCGGGGAGCTGTTTTTT
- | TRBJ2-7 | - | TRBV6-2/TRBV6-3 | CASSSHAGPATYEQYF | TGTGCCAGCAGTTCACACGCAGGGCCTGCCACCTACGAGCAGTACTTC
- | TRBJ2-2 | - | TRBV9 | CASTSLGTGELFF | TGTGCCAGCACCTCACTAGGGACCGGGGAGCTGTTTTTT
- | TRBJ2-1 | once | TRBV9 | CASSPPPGQLYNEQFF | TGTGCCAGCAGCCCTCCACCAGGACAACTCTACAATGAGCAGTTCTTC
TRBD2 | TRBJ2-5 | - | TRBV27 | CASSLSILAGQETQYF | TGTGCCAGCAGTTTATCGATCCTAGCGGGTCAAGAGACCCAGTACTTC
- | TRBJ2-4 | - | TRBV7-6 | CASSLGGAKNIQYF | TGTGCCAGCAGCTTAGGGGGCGCCAAAAACATTCAGTACTTC
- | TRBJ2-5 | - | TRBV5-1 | CASSLGTNLGTQYF | TGCGCCAGCAGCTTGGGGACAAACCTCGGGACCCAGTACTTC
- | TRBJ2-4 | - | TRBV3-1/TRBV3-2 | CASSQGGGANIQYF | TGTGCCAGCAGCCAGGGTGGGGGCGCCAACATTCAGTACTTC
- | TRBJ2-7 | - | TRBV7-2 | CASSGRAYSSYEQYF | TGTGCCAGCAGCGGGCGGGCCTATTCGTCCTACGAGCAGTACTTC
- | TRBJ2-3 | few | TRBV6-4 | CASSDGTNTDTQYF | TGTGCCAGCAGTGACGGGACAAACACAGATACGCAGTATTTT
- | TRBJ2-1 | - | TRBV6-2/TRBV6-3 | CASSPSSLDYNEQFF | TGTGCCAGCAGTCCCTCAAGTTTGGACTACAATGAGCAGTTCTTC
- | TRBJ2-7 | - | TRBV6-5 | CASSPGTWTSYEQYF | TGTGCCAGCAGCCCCGGGACATGGACGTCCTACGAGCAGTACTTC
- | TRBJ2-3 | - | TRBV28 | CASGAGFTDTQYF | TGTGCCAGCGGGGCGGGTTTCACAGATACGCAGTATTTT
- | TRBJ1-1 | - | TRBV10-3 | CAISPGTEAFF | TGTGCCATCAGTCCGGGCACTGAAGCTTTCTTT
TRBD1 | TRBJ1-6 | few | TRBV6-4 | CASSEEGANSPLHF | TGTGCCAGCAGTGAGGAGGGGGCGAATTCACCCCTCCACTTT
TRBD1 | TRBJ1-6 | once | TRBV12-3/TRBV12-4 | CASVGGGHSPLHF | TGTGCCAGCGTGGGAGGGGGCCATTCACCCCTCCACTTT
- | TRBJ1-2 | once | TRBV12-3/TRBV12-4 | CASSPTVNYGYTF | TGTGCCAGCAGTCCGACAGTTAACTATGGCTACACCTTC
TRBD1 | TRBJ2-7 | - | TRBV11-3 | CASSSGTGGEQYF | TGTGCCAGCAGCTCCGGGACAGGGGGCGAGCAGTACTTC
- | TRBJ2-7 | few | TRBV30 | CAWSTEGEQYF | TGTGCCTGGAGCACGGAAGGGGAGCAGTACTTC
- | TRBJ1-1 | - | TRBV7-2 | CASSLGGAGTTEAFF | TGTGCCAGCAGCTTAGGGGGCGCAGGGACCACTGAAGCTTTCTTT
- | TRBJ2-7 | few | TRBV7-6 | CASSQGSAAYEQYF | TGTGCCAGCAGCCAGGGATCGGCCGCCTACGAGCAGTACTTC
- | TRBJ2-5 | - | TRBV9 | CASSLYGQEETQYF | TGTGCCAGCAGCTTATACGGCCAAGAAGAGACCCAGTACTTC
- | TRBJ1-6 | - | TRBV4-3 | CASSQRLGRGGNSPLHF | TGCGCCAGCAGCCAGCGTCTAGGAAGGGGAGGCAATTCACCCCTCCACTTT
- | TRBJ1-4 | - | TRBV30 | CAWSEKAYEKLFF | TGTGCCTGGAGTGAGAAGGCTTATGAAAAACTGTTTTTT
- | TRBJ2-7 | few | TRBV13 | CASKSRGGLSYEQYF | TGTGCCAGCAAGAGTAGGGGGGGGTTGTCCTACGAGCAGTACTTC
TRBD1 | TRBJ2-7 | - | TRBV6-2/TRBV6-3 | CASSYPDRFYYEQYF | TGTGCCAGCAGTTACCCGGACAGGTTTTACTACGAGCAGTACTTC
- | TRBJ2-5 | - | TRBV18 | CASSEMDGQETQYF | TGTGCCAGCTCAGAAATGGACGGGCAAGAGACCCAGTACTTC
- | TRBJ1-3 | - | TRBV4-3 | CASSQVRGRQGNTIYF | TGCGCCAGCAGCCAAGTGCGGGGAAGACAAGGAAACACCATATATTTT
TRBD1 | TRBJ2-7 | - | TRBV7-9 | CASSSRDSSYEQYF | TGTGCCAGCAGCTCCCGGGACAGCTCCTACGAGCAGTACTTC
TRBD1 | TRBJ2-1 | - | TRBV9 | CASSDPGTGILHEQFF | TGTGCCAGCAGCGACCCCGGGACAGGGATTCTCCATGAGCAGTTCTTC
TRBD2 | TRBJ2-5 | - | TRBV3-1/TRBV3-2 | CASSQDRKRGGFETQYF | TGTGCCAGCAGCCAAGATCGTAAGCGGGGGGGCTTCGAGACCCAGTACTTC
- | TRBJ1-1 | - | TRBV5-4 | CASSGIKLPDAEAFF | TGTGCCAGCAGCGGTATCAAGCTTCCCGACGCTGAAGCTTTCTTT
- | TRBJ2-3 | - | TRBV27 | CASSLSYRGGDTQYF | TGTGCCAGCAGTTTATCATACAGGGGAGGAGATACGCAGTATTTT
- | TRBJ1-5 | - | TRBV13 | CASSSRAGSQPQHF | TGTGCCAGCAGCTCCAGGGCAGGATCACAGCCCCAGCATTTT
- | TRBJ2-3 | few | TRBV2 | CASSGPDTQYF | TGTGCCAGCAGTGGACCAGATACGCAGTATTTT
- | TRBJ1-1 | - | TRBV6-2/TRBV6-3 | CASSPRASTEAFF | TGTGCCAGCAGCCCCCGGGCTTCGACTGAAGCTTTCTTT
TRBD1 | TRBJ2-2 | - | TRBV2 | CASRLEGARTGELFF | TGTGCCAGCAGGCTCGAGGGGGCGCGCACCGGGGAGCTGTTTTTT
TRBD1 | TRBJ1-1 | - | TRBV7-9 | CASSLARRGQYTEAFF | TGTGCCAGCAGCTTAGCTCGGAGGGGGCAATACACTGAAGCTTTCTTT